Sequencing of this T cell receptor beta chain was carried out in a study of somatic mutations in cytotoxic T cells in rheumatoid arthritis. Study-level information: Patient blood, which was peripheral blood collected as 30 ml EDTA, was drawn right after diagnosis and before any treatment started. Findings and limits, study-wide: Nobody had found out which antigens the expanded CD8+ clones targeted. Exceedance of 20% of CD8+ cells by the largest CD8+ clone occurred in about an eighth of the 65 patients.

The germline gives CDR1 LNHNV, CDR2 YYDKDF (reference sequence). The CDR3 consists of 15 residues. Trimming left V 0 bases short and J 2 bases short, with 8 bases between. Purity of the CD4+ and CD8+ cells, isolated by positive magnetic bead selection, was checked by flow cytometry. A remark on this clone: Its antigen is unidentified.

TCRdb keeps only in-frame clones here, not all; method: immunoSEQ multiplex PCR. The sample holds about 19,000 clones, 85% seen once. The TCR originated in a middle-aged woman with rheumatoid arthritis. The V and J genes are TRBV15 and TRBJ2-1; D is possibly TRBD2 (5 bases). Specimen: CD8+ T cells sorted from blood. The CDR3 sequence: CATSREGLTYNEQFF. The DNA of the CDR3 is TGTGCCACCAGCAGAGAAGGACTTACCTACAATGAGCAGTTCTTC.